This T cell receptor (beta chain) is from a study of graft-versus-host responses after intestinal transplantation. Overall study context: Tacrolimus and steroids were given for around 3 years to all recipients after anti-thymocyte globulin induction.

This clone was recorded only once. The antigen is undetermined. Germline CDR1 is LNHDA and CDR2 is SQIVND (reference sequence). The V segment lost 3 bases and the J segment 2 bases; nucleotides outside the gene matches: 16. This CDR3 contains 19 residues. The data were produced by immunoSEQ multiplex PCR, yet TCRdb's version contains in-frame clones alone and is incomplete. The sample contains about 50,000 clones, nearly 95% of which appear only once. Notes on the study in general: Graft-versus-host to host-versus-graft clonal ratios in allografts were high in patients with graft-donor T cell macrochimerism. Among circulating GvH clones, peak levels were associated with early post-transplant declines in HvG clones.

The TCR sequence derives from a human donor who was the organ donor for an intestinal transplant. V is TRBV19 and J is TRBJ1-5; 7 bases are shared with TRBD1. The sample here was unstimulated CD4+ T cells sorted from spleen or lymph node cells, taken before transplant. CDR3 bases: TGTGCCAGTAGTATTCCCCCCTCCCTCAGGGGGATCGGCAATCAGCCCCAGCATTTT. This sequence encodes CASSIPPSLRGIGNQPQHF. Variable domain in full (rest from reference TRBV19 and TRBJ1-5): DGGITQSPKYLFRKEGQNVTLSCEQNLNHDAMYWYRQDPGQGLRLIYYSQIVNDFQKGDIAEGYSVSREKKESFPLTVTSAQKNPTAFYLCASSIPPSLRGIGNQPQHFGDGTRLSIL.